This TCR beta chain was found in a study of radiation and T cells in renal cell carcinoma. Whole-study results and caveats: From baseline, blood top tumor clonotypes peaked at 2 weeks post-radiation. Baseline intratumoral clonotype presence is unknown without pretreatment biopsies.

Clones were sequenced by immunoSEQ multiplex PCR, and TCRdb holds only the in-frame ones, with some missing. Of roughly 58,000 clones listed, about 80% are singletons. Details on this clone: What it recognizes is unknown.

Trimming at V came to 1 base and at J to 8 bases, leaving 4 bases not matched to a gene. The germline V gene has CDR1 SGHVS and CDR2 FNYEAQ. This CDR3 is built from 15 residues. The time point denotes: blood 4 weeks post-SBRT, at nephrectomy. As for treatment: 15 Gy SBRT to primary tumor, nephrectomy 4 weeks later. Sequencing used blood, obtained from a patient whose treatment included radiotherapy and nephrectomy. This receptor was taken from a man in his 60s with renal cell carcinoma. V is TRBV7-6 and J is TRBJ2-1; 11 bases agree with TRBD2. CDR3 nucleotide sequence: TGTGCCAGCAGCTTAGATAGCGGGGGGGCCTATGAGCAGTTCTTC. It translates to CASSLDSGGAYEQFF. Drawing the rest from reference TRBV7-6 and TRBJ2-1, the complete variable domain is GAGVSQSPRYKVTKRGQDVALRCDPISGHVSLYWYRQALGQGPEFLTYFNYEAQQDKSGLPNDRFSAERPEGSISTLTIQRTEQRDSAMYRCASSLDSGGAYEQFFGPGTRLTVL.